This T cell receptor beta chain was recovered during a study of human T cells and chemical hapten exposure. One entry per CDR3 protein, called by TCRdb with MiXCR from the RACE reads. The sample shows more than 65,000 distinct CDR3 sequences, around a third of them seen only once. Time point meaning: patch test 1, 2 weeks after DPC sensitization. Treatment reported: therapeutic diphenylcyclopropenone sensitization with weekly scalp DPC. Germline V lookup: CDR1 MNHEY, CDR2 SVGAGI. With 4 bases removed from V and 4 bases from J, the gap between germline ends came to 14 bases. This CDR3 comprises 15 residues.

The sequence derives from a man aged 35 to 55 with alopecia areata. Some clones in this sample may be carry-over from other donors' samples. The sample here was whole blood, taken in connection with sensitization to the hapten diphenylcyclopropenone (DPC). This chain links TRBV6-5 with TRBJ2-1, with unresolved D. CDR3 sequence: CASSSLLVGYNEQFF. Written as DNA, the CDR3 is TGTGCCAGCAGTTCACTCTTAGTCGGGTACAATGAGCAGTTCTTC.